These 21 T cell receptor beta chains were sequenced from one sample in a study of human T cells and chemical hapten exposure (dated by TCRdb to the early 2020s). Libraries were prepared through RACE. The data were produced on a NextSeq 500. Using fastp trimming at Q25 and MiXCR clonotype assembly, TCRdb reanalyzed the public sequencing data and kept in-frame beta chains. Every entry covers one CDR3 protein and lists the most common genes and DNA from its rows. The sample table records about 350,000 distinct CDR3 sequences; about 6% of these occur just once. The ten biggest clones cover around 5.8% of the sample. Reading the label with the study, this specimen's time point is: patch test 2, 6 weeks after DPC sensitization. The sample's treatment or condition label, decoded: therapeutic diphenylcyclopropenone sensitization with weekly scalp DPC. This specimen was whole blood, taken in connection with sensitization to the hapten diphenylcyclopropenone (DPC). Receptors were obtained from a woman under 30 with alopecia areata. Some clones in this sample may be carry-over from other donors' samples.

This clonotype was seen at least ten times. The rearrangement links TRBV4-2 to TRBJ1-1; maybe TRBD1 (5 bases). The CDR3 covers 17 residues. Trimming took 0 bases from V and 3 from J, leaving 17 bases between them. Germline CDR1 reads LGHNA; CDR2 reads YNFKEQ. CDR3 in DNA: TGTGCCAGCAGCCAAGATCGAGGGGCAGCCGGAGACACTGAAGCTTTCTTT. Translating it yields CASSQDRGAAGDTEAFF.

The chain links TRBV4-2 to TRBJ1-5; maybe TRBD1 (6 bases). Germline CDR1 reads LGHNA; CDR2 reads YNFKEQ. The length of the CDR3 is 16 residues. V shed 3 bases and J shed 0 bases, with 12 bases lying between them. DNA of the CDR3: TGTGCCAGCAGCCAGGAGGAGGGGGATAGCAATCAGCCCCAGCATTTT. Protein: CASSQEEGDSNQPQHF.

The CDR3 sequence is CSVVRPGNTEAFF. CDR3 DNA sequence: TGCAGCGTTGTGCGTCCGGGGAACACTGAAGCTTTCTTT. This sequence joins TRBV29-1 and TRBJ1-1; D gene ambiguous. This CDR3 contains 13 residues. Germline V gene lookup returns CDR1 SQVTM and CDR2 ANQGSEA. Between the trimmed V and J ends, which lost 4 bases and 1 base, there was a span of 10 bases. Combining the CDR3 with reference TRBV29-1 and TRBJ1-1 gives the whole variable domain SAVISQKPSRDICQRGTSLTIQCQVDSQVTMMFWYRQQPGQSLTLIATANQGSEATYESGFVIDKFPISRPNLTFSTLTVSNMSPEDSSIYLCSVVRPGNTEAFFGQGTRLTVV.

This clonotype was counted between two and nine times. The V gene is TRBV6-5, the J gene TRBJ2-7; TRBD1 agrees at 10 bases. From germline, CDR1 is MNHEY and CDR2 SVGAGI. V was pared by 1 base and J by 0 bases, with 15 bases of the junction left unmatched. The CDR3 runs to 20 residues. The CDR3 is CASSYLGPGQGSSISYEQYF. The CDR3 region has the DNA TGTGCCAGCAGTTACTTAGGTCCGGGACAGGGGTCCTCTATCTCCTACGAGCAGTACTTC.

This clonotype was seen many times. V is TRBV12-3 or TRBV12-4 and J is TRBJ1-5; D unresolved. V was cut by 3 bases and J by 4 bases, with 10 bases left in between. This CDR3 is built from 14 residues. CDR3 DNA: TGTGCCAGCAGTTTCAGTCCTGCTAATCAGCCCCAGCATTTT. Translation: CASSFSPANQPQHF.

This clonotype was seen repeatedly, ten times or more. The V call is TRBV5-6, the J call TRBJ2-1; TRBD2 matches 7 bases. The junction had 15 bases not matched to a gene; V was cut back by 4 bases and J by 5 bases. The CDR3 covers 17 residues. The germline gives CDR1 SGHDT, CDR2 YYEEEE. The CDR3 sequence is CASSPPWRDYYNNEQFF. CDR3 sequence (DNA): TGTGCCAGCAGCCCACCATGGAGGGACTACTATAACAATGAGCAGTTCTTC.

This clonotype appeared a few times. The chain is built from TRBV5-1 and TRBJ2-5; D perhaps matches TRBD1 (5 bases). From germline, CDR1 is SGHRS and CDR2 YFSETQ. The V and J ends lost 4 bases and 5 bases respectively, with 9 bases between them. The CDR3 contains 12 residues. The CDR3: CASSMTVETQYF. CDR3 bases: TGCGCCAGCAGCATGACAGTTGAGACCCAGTACTTC.

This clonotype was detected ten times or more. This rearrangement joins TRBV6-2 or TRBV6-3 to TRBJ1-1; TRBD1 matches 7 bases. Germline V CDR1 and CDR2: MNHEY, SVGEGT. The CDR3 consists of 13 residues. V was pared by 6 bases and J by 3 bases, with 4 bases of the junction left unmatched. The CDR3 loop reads CASRTQGYTEAFF. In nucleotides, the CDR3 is TGTGCCAGCAGGACACAGGGGTACACTGAAGCTTTCTTT.

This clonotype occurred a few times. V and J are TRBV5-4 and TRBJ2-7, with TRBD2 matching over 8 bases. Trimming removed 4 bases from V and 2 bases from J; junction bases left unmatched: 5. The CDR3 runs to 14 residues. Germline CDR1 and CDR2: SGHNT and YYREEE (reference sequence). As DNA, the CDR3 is TGTGCCAGCAGCCCGGGACTAGGGACCTACGAGCAGTACTTC. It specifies CASSPGLGTYEQYF.

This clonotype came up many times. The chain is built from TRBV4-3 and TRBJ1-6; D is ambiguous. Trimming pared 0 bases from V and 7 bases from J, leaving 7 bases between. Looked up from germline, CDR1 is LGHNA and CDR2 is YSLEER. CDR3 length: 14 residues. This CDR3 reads CASSQETLNSPLHF. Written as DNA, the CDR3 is TGCGCCAGCAGCCAAGAAACGTTGAATTCACCCCTCCACTTT.

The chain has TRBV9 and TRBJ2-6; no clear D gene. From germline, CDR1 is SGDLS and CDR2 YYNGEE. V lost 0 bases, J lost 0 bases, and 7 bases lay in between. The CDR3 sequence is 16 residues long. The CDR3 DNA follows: TGTGCCAGCAGCGTAGGTCACGGCTCTGGGGCCAACGTCCTGACTTTC. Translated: CASSVGHGSGANVLTF.

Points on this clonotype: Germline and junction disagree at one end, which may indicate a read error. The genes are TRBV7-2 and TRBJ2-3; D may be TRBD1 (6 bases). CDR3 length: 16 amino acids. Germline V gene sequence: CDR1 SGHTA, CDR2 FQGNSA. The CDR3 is CASSVAAGRGTDTQYF. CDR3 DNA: TGTGCCAGCAGCGTAGCTGCGGGCAGGGGTACAGATACGCAGTATTTT.

This chain's CDR3 is CSASPMRGQGTDTQYF. CDR3 DNA: TGCAGTGCCAGCCCTATGAGGGGGCAGGGCACAGATACGCAGTATTTT. V usage is TRBV20-1 and J usage is TRBJ2-3, with 7 bases that match TRBD1. The CDR3 contains 16 residues. CDR1 DFQATT and CDR2 SNEGSKA come from the germline V gene (reference sequence). Trimming at V came to 6 bases and at J to 1 base, leaving 13 bases not matched to a gene.

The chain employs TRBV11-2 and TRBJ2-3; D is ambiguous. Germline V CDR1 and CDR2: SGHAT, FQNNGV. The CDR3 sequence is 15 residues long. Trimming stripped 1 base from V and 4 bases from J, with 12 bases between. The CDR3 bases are TGTGCCAGCAGCTTAGGGGCCAGAGCCCCAGATACGCAGTATTTT. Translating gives CASSLGARAPDTQYF.

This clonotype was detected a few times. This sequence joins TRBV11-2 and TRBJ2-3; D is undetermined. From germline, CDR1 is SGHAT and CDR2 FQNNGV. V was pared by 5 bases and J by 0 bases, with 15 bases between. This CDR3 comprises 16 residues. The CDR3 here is CASSPLATTSTDTQYF. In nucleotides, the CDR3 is TGTGCCAGCAGCCCGTTAGCTACTACTAGCACAGATACGCAGTATTTT.

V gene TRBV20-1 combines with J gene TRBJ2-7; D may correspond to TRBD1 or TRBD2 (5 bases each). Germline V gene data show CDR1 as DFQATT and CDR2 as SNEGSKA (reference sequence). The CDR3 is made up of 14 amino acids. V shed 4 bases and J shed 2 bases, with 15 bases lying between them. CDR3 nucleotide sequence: TGCAGTGCTACCCCCGGGACCAACACCTACGAGCAGTACTTC. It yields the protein CSATPGTNTYEQYF.

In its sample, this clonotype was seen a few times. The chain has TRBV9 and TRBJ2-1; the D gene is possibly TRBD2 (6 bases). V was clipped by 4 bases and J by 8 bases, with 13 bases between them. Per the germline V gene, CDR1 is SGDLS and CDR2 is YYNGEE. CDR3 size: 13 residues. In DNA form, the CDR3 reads TGTGCCAGCAGCTCACTAGCCTTCGATGAGCAGTTCTTC. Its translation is CASSSLAFDEQFF.

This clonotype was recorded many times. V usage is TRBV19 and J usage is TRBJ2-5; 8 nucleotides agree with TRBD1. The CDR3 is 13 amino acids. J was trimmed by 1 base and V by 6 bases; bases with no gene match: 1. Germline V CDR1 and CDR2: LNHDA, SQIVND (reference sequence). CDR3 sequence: CASRDRVQETQYF. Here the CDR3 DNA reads TGTGCCAGTAGGGACAGGGTCCAAGAGACCCAGTACTTC.

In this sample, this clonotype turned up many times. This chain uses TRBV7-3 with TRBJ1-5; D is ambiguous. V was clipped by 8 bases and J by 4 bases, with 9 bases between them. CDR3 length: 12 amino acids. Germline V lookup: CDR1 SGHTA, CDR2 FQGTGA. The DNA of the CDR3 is TGTGCCAGCCGAACCGTTAATCAGCCCCAGCATTTT. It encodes CASRTVNQPQHF.

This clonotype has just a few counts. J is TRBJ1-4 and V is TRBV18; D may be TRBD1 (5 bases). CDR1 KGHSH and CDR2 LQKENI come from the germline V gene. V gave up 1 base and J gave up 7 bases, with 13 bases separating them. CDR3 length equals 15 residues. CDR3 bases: TGTGCCAGCTCACCACGTTCCGGGGCGCTTGAAAAACTGTTTTTT. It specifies CASSPRSGALEKLFF.

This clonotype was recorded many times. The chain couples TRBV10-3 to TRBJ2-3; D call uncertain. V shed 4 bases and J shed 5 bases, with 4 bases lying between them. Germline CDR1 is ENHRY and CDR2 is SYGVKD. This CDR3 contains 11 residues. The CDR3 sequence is CAISAVDTQYF. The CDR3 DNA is TGTGCCATCAGTGCAGTAGATACGCAGTATTTT.